Presented here are 2 T cell receptor beta chains from one specimen sequenced in a study of beta chain features in type 1 diabetes. Investigators reverse transcribed all isolated RNA, so they sequenced expressed TCRB transcripts. Profiling relied on immunoSEQ multiplex PCR, and the TCRdb table lists in-frame clones only, not all of them. Of 850,000 to 900,000 clones listed, 17% were seen once; the top ten hold around 0.02%. The material sequenced was naive CD4+ T cells from blood. The receptors shown here come from a young woman in good health.

This clone was counted between two and nine times. The rearrangement joins TRBV7-9 to TRBJ2-7; a weak D match, TRBD2 (8 bases). Trimming cost V 5 bases and J 4 bases, with 18 bases left between them. The CDR3 loop spans 15 amino acids. Germline loops: CDR1 SEHNR, CDR2 FQNEAQ (reference sequence). In nucleotides, the CDR3 is TGTGCCAGCAGCACCCGGGACAGCGGGAGATACGAGCAGTACTTC. Translated: CASSTRDSGRYEQYF. Together with reference TRBV7-9 and TRBJ2-7, the CDR3 gives the full variable domain: DTGVSQNPRHKITKRGQNVTFRCDPISEHNRLYWYRQTLGQGPEFLTYFQNEAQLEKSRLLSDRFSAERPKGSFSTLEIQRTEQGDSAMYLCASSTRDSGRYEQYFGPGTRLTVT.

The rearrangement joins TRBV5-1 to TRBJ2-5; no firm D call. Trimming shortened V by 4 bases and J by 2 bases, and 12 bases separated the two germline ends. The CDR3 is made up of 14 amino acids. CDR1 is SGHRS and CDR2 is YFSETQ in the germline V gene. This CDR3 is CASSKTGKQETQYF. The CDR3 nucleotides read TGCGCCAGCAGCAAGACTGGGAAGCAAGAGACCCAGTACTTC.